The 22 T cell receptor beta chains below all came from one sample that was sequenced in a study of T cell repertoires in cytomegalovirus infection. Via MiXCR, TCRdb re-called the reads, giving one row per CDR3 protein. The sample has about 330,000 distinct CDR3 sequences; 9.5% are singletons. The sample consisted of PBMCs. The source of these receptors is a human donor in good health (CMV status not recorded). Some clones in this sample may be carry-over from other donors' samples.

The CDR3: CASSLIRDYEQYF. The CDR3 region has the DNA TGTGCCAGCAGTTTGATCAGGGACTACGAGCAGTACTTC. The V call is TRBV27, the J call TRBJ2-7; D might be TRBD1 (5 bases). CDR3 length equals 13 residues. CDR1 MNHEY and CDR2 SMNVEV come from the germline V gene (reference sequence). Trimming removed 3 bases from V and 3 bases from J, with 9 bases in between.

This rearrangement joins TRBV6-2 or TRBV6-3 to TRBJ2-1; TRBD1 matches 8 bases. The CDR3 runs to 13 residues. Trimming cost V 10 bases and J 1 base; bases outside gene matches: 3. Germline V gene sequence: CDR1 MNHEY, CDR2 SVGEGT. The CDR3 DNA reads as TGTGCCATCAGGGACAGGTCCTACAATGAGCAGTTCTTC. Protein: CAIRDRSYNEQFF.

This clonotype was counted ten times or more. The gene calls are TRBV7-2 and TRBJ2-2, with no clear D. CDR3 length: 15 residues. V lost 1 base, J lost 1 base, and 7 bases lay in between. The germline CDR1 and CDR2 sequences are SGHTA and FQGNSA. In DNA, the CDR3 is TGTGCCAGCAGCTTAGTAGCAATGAACACCGGGGAGCTGTTTTTT. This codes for CASSLVAMNTGELFF.

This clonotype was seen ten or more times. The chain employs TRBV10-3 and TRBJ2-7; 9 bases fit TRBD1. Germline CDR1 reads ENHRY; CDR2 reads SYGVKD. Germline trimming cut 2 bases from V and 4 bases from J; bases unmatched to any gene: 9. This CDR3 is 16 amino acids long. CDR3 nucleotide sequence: TGTGCCATCAGTGAGCGGCCGGGACAGGGCCCATACGAGCAGTACTTC. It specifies CAISERPGQGPYEQYF.

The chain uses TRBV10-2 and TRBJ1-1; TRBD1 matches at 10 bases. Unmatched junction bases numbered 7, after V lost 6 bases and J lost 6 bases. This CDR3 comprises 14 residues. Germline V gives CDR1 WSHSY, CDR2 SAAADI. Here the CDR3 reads CASSTTGGSAEAFF. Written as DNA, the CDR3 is TGCGCCAGCAGCACGACAGGGGGCTCGGCTGAAGCTTTCTTT.

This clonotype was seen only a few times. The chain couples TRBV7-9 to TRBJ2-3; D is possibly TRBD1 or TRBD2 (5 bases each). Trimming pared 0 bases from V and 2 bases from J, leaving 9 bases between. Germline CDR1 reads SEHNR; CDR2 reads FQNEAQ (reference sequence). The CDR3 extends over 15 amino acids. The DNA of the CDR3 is TGTGCCAGCAGCTTAGCGGGGACGGCCACAGATACGCAGTATTTT. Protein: CASSLAGTATDTQYF.

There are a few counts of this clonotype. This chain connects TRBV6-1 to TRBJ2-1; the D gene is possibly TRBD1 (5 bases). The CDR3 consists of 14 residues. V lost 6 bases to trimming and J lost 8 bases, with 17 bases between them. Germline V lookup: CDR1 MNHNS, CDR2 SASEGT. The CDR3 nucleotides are TGTGCCAGCAGGTATTCAGGGTCCGTCGATGAGCAGTTCTTC. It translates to CASRYSGSVDEQFF.

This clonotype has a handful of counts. The CDR3 DNA sequence: TGTGCCAGCAAGCGGCGCCTAAACATTCAGTACTTC. Translation: CASKRRLNIQYF. The chain employs TRBV12-3 or TRBV12-4 and TRBJ2-4; D is possibly TRBD2 (5 bases). V lost 7 bases and J 6 bases, leaving 10 bases between the germline ends. The CDR3 loop spans 12 amino acids.

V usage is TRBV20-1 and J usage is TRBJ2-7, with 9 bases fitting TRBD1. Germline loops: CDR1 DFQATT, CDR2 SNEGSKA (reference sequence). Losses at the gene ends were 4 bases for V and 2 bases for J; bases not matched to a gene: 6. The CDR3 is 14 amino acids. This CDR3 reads CSAITGGSAYEQYF. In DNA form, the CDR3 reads TGCAGTGCTATCACAGGGGGCTCCGCCTACGAGCAGTACTTC.

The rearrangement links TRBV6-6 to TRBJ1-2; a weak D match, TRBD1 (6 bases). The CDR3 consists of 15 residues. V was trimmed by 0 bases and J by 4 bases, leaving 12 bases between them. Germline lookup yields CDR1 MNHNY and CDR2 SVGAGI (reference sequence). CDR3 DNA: TGTGCCAGCAGTTACTCGGACAGCAGGGCCTATGGCTACACCTTC. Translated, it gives CASSYSDSRAYGYTF.

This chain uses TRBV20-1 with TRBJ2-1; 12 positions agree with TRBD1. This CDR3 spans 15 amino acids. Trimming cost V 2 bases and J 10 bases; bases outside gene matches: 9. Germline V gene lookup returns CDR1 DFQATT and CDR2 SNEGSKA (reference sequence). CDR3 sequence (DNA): TGCAGTGCTAGAAGTTATGGGACAGGGGGCCAAGAGCAGTTCTTC. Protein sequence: CSARSYGTGGQEQFF.

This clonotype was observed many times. As DNA, the CDR3 is TGTGCCAGCAGTCAGACAGGAATCACTGAAGCTTTCTTT. This encodes CASSQTGITEAFF. This chain connects TRBV12-3 or TRBV12-4 to TRBJ1-1; a possible D gene is TRBD1 (6 bases). The CDR3 consists of 13 residues. V gave up 5 bases and J gave up 4 bases, with 11 bases separating them.

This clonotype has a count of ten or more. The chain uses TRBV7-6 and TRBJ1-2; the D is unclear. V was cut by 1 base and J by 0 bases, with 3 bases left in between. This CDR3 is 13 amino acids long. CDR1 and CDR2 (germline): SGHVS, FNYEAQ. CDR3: CASSLEANYGYTF. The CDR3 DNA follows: TGTGCCAGCAGCTTAGAGGCTAACTATGGCTACACCTTC.

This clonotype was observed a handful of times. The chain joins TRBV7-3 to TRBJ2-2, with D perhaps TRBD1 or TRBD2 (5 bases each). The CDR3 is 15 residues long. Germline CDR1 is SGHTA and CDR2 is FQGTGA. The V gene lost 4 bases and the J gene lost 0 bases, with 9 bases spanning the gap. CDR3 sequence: CASSSGQPNTGELFF. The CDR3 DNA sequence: TGTGCCAGCAGCTCGGGGCAGCCGAACACCGGGGAGCTGTTTTTT.

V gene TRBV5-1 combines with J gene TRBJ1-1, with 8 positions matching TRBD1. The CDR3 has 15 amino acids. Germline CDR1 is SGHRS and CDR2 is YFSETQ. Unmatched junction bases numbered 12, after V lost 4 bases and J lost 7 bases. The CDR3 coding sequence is TGCGCCAGCAGCCCAATGGACAGGGCGGCGGATGAAGCTTTCTTT. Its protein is CASSPMDRAADEAFF.

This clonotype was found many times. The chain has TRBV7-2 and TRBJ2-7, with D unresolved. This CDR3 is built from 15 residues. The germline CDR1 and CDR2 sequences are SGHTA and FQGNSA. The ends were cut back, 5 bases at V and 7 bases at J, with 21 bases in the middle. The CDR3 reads CASSPGSPVAKEQYF. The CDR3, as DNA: TGTGCCAGCAGCCCAGGTTCCCCGGTGGCTAAAGAGCAGTACTTC. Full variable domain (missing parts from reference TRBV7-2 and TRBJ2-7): GAGVSQSPSNKVTEKGKDVELRCDPISGHTALYWYRQSLGQGLEFLIYFQGNSAPDKSGLPSDRFSAERTGGSVSTLTIQRTQQEDSAVYLCASSPGSPVAKEQYFGPGTRLTVT.

The CDR3 DNA is TGTGCCAGTACCCGAAGAACAGGGGACAGAGTCAACAATGAGCAGTTCTTC. Translation: CASTRRTGDRVNNEQFF. The chain carries TRBV19 and TRBJ2-1, with 7 positions matching TRBD1. The CDR3 contains 17 residues. The germline gives CDR1 LNHDA, CDR2 SQIVND (reference sequence). Losses at the gene ends were 7 bases for V and 5 bases for J; bases not matched to a gene: 17.

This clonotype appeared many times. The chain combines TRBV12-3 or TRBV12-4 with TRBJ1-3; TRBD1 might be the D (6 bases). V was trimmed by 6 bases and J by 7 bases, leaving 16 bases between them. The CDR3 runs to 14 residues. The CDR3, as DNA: TGTGCCAGCAGGACCCAACTTCAGGGGAACACCATATATTTT. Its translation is CASRTQLQGNTIYF.

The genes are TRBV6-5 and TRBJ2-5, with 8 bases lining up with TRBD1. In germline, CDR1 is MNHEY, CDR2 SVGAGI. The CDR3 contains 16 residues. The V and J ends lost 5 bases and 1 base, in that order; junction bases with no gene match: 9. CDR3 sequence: CASSRLVTGGQETQYF. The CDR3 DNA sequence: TGTGCCAGCAGTCGACTCGTTACAGGGGGCCAAGAGACCCAGTACTTC.

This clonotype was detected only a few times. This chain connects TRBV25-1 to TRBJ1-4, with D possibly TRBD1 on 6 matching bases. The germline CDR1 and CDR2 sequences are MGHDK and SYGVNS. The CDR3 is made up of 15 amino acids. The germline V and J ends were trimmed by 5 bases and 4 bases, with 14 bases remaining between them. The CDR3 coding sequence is TGTGCCAGCAGTTCCGAGGGGGGCTTTAATGAAAAACTGTTTTTT. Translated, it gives CASSSEGGFNEKLFF.

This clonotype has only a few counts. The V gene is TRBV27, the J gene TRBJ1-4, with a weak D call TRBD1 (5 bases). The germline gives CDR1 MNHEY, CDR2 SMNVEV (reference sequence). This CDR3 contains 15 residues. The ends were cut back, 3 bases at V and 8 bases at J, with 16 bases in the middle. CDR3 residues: CASSFSGTKGEKLFF. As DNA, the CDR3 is TGTGCCAGCAGTTTTTCCGGGACGAAAGGCGAAAAACTGTTTTTT.

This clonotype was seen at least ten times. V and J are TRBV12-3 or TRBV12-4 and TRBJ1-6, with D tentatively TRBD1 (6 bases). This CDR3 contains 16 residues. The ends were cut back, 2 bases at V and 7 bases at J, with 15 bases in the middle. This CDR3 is CASSLIGTSGNSPLHF. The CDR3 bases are TGTGCCAGCAGTTTAATTGGGACATCAGGAAATTCACCCCTCCACTTT.